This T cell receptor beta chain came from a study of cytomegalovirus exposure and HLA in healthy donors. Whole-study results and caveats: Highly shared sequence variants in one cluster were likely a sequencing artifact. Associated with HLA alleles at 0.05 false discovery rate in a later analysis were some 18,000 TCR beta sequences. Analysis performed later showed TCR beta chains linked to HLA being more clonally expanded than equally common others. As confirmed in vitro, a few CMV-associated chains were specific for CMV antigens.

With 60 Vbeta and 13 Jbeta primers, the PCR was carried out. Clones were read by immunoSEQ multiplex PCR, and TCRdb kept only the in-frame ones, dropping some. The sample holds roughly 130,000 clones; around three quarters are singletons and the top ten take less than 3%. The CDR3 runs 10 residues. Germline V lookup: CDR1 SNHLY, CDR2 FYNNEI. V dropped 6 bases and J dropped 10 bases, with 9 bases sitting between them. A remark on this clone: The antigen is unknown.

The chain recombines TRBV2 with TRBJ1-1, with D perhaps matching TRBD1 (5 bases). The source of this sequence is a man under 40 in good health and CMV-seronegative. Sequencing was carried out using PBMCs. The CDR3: CASSRGGAFF. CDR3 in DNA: TGTGCCAGCAGCCGGGGGGGAGCTTTCTTT. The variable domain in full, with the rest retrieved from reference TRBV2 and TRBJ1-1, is EPEVTQTPSHQVTQMGQEVILRCVPISNHLYFYWYRQILGQKVEFLVSFYNNEISEKSEIFDDQFSVERPDGSNFTLKIRSTKLEDSAMYFCASSRGGAFFGQGTRLTVV.